This TCR beta chain was documented in a study of cytomegalovirus exposure and HLA in healthy donors. Study-wide results and limits: TCR beta chain V- and J-gene trimming was linked, in a later analysis, to a missense variant in DCLRE1C.

Primers for the PCR totalled 60 Vbeta and 13 Jbeta. Data came from immunoSEQ multiplex PCR; TCRdb stores just in-frame clones and leaves some out. This table has some 150,000 clones, roughly 81% appearing once. This clone was counted between two and nine times. Its antigen remains unknown. The V gene's germline CDR1 is MNHNS and CDR2 SASEGT. CDR3 length: 16 amino acids. Trimming cost V 4 bases and J 0 bases; bases outside gene matches: 8. The chain combines TRBV6-1 with TRBJ2-7; 8 nucleotides align to TRBD1. Sequenced input: PBMCs. This receptor was identified in a female donor in good health and CMV-seronegative. CDR3 nucleotides: TGTGCCAGCAGTGGGGTGAGGACAGGGAGCTCCTACGAGCAGTACTTC. Its translation: CASSGVRTGSSYEQYF.